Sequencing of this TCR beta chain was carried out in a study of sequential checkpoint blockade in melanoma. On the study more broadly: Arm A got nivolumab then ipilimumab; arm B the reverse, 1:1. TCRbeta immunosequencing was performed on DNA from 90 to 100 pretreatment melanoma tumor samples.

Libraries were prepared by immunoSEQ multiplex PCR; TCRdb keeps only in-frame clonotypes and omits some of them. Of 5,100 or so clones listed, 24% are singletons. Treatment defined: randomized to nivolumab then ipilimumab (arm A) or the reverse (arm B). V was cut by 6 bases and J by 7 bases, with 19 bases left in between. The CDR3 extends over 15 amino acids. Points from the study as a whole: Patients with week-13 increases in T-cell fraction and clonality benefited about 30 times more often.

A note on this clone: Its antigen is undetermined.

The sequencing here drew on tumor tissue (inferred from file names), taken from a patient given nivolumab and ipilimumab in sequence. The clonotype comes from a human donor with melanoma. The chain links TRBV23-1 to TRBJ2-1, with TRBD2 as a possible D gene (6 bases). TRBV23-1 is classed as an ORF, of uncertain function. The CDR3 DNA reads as TGCGCCAGCAGCTTGCCGGGAGTACTAACGAATGAGCAGTTCTTC. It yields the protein CASSLPGVLTNEQFF.